This T cell receptor (beta chain) was sequenced during a study of post-analysis software for immune sequencing data. Losses at the gene ends were 6 bases for V and 12 bases for J; bases not matched to a gene: 10. This CDR3 is built from 15 residues. Germline-derived CDR1 and CDR2 are MNHEY and SMNVEV (reference sequence). Incorporated into the TCR beta cDNA libraries were unique molecular identifiers, which served to reduce PCR and sequencing biases. With roughly 1 to 11 million T cells as the source, roughly 0.5 million cDNA molecules resulted. TCRdb analysed the PCR reads with MiXCR anew, one entry per CDR3 protein. The sample lists fewer than 600,000 distinct CDR3 sequences; over 35% were seen once. The study's findings and limits: TRBV segments more frequent in patients than in controls numbered roughly 5 and included TRBV5-6, TRBV5-1 and TRBV20-1. Same-batch preparations were strongly co-clustered by F measure. Comparison with controls showed significantly lower normalized Chao1 diversity in multiple sclerosis patients.

A word on this clonotype: Its specificity is not known.

This receptor was identified in a girl aged 10 to 17 with multiple sclerosis. V usage is TRBV27 and J usage is TRBJ2-1; 14 nucleotides line up with TRBD2. The sequencing sample was made of blood. CDR3 sequence reads: CASSPGTSGSFGQFF. CDR3 nucleotide sequence: TGTGCCAGCAGCCCCGGGACTAGCGGGAGTTTTGGGCAGTTCTTC.